This entry is about one T cell receptor beta chain. Seattle cases were enrolled at active infection and followed longitudinally. As originally analysed: Researchers report that nucleated cell counts were estimated from reference gene primer amplification. Clones were read by immunoSEQ multiplex PCR, and TCRdb kept only the in-frame ones, dropping some. Clonal size and the V and J genes are those of that table, whereas D and trimming came from the DNA. Seen here are 200,000 to 300,000 clones, 70% to 90% observed once, and the top ten hold around 5%. These data belong to a study of blood T cell repertoires in COVID-19. Study overall: There were acute and convalescent COVID-19 samples, and they came from the United States, Italy and Spain. Sources were T cells, B-cell-depleted T cells, or PBMCs; the material itself was cDNA or gDNA.

CDR3 length: 16 residues. V was trimmed by 3 bases and J by 4 bases, leaving 15 bases between them. Germline assignment: CDR1 KGHDR and CDR2 SFDVKD. The chain uses TRBV24-1 and TRBJ2-1; D possibly corresponds to TRBD2 (5 bases). The sequenced material came from peripheral blood. The TCR originated in an older woman with COVID-19, enrolled during active disease. The CDR3 sequence: CATSDPWRVGYNEQFF. CDR3 DNA: TGTGCCACCAGTGATCCTTGGCGGGTGGGTTACAATGAGCAGTTCTTC.